A selection of T cell receptor beta chains follows, all from one sample in a study of blood T cell repertoires in COVID-19. This table comes from immunoSEQ multiplex PCR, and its TCRdb copy is limited to in-frame clones, with some not included. Of under 95,000 clones listed, about 83% are singletons. Sequencing was done on a sample of peripheral blood. The source of these receptors is a woman aged 70-85 years with acute or convalescent COVID-19. Both conserved end residues are part of each CDR3. The D gene is left open where the match is weak.

v_gene	j_gene	d_gene	CDR3aa	CDR3nt
TRBV18	TRBJ2-7	.	CASSLQGRGIYEQYF	TGTGCCAGCTCACTTCAGGGACGGGGGATCTACGAGCAGTACTTC
TRBV30	TRBJ2-7	TRBD1	CASRTGPRRSYEQYF	TGTGCCTCCCGGACAGGACCCAGGAGGTCCTACGAGCAGTACTTC
TRBV11-2	TRBJ1-3	.	CASSPYREPGNTIYF	TGTGCCAGCAGCCCTTACCGGGAGCCTGGAAACACCATATATTTT
TRBV5-1	TRBJ2-2	TRBD1	CASSFDRADLTFELFF	TGCGCCAGCAGCTTTGACAGGGCAGACCTAACCTTTGAGCTGTTTTTT
TRBV5-1	TRBJ2-7	.	CASSLAGGLLMGEQYF	TGCGCCAGCAGCTTGGCCGGGGGGCTGTTGATGGGCGAGCAGTACTTC
TRBV2	TRBJ1-2	.	CASSDGAERGYTF	TGTGCCAGCAGTGATGGTGCAGAGCGTGGCTACACCTTC
TRBV15	TRBJ1-5	TRBD1	CATSRATGGARQPQHF	TGTGCCACCAGCAGAGCGACAGGGGGCGCGCGGCAGCCCCAGCATTTT
TRBV28	TRBJ1-3	TRBD1	CASSLLGTGSSTIYF	TGTGCCAGCAGCCTTCTAGGGACAGGGTCAAGCACCATATATTTT
TRBV5-1	TRBJ2-5	TRBD2	CASSRGLAGETQYF	TGCGCCAGCAGCAGGGGACTAGCGGGAGAGACCCAGTACTTC
TRBV19	TRBJ1-5	.	CASSISGLTSNQPQHF	TGTGCCAGTAGTATCTCCGGACTAACCAGCAATCAGCCCCAGCATTTT
TRBV15	TRBJ2-1	TRBD2	CATSIGGTSGVGFF	TGTGCCACCAGCATTGGTGGGACTAGCGGGGTTGGGTTCTTC